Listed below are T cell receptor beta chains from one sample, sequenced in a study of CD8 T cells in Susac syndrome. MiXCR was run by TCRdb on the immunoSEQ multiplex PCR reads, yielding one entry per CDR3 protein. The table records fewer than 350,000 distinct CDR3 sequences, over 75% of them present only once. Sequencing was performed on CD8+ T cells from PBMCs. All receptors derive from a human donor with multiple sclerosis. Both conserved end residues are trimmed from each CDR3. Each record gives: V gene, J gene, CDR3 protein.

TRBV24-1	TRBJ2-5	ATSDLELAGVETQY
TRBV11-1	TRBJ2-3	ASSLWGEADTQY
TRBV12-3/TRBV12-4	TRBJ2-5	ASSLTQGGQETQY
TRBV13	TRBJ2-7	ASSPGTGGFYEQY
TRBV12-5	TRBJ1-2	ASGSLLPTRDRGYYGYT
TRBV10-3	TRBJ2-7	AISEPHAGTGGSSYEQY
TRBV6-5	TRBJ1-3	ASSYSVGEAGNTIY
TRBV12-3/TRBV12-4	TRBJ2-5	ASSTGTGGRETQY
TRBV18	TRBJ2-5	ASSPRFETQY
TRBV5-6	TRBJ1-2	ASSLGETGYGYT
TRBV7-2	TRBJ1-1	ASSLAPGVPEAF
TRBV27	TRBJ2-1	ASSLYPPLAEPSYNEQF
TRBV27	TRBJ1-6	ASSLSSGSRYSPLH
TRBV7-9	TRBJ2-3	ASSPLGRGTDTQY
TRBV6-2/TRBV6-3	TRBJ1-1	ASSYSNTEAF
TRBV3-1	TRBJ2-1	ASSLTGRYRWEQF
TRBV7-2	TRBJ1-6	ASSLGPDRGSPLH
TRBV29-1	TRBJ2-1	SVPGLAYNEQF
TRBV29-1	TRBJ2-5	SVEDPETWGQETQY
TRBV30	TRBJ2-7	AWSVLERTYEQY
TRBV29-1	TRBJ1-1	SVEEGGWSEAF
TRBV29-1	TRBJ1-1	SGLGQAPQRGTEAF
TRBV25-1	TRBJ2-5	ASSEWAGGSKTQY
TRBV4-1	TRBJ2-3	ASSPLPDITSTDTQY
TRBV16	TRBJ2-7	ASSPVPSSYEQY
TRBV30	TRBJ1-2	AWNGGGAHYGYT
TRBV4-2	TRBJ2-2	ASSQVFQTSGRVPNTGELF
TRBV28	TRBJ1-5	ASSLFGQGGEPQH
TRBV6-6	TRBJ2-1	ASSPAGASYNEQF
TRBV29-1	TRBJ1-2	SVLHPGVMGYT
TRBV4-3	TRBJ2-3	ASSQEPGKHSDTQY
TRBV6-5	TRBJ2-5	ASSHSGPYQETQY
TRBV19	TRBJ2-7	ASSLGAGLAYEQY
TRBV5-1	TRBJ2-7	ASRDGRNYEQY
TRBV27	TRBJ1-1	ASSLQGSGTEAF
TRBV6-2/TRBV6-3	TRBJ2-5	ASDSGRTTQETQY
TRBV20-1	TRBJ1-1	SAPFLGQTEAF
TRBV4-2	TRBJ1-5	ASSLVGGANSNQPQH
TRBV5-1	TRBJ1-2	ASSLMTGDYGYT
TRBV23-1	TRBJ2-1	ASSLMWTGRHEQF
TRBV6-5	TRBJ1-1	ASSFGPPLEAF
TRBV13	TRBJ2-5	ASSTRLAEETQY
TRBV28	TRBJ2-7	ASFDSGAVHEQY
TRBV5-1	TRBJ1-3	ASSPTGASGNTIY
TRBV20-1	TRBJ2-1	SARGGQGPSGNEQF
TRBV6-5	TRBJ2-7	ASSIADSAYYEQY
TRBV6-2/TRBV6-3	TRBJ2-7	ASSYDPYEQY
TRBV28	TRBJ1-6	ASSSPDWTVNSPLH
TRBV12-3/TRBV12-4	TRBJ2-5	ASSFTGSETQY
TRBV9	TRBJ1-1	ASSPAGQGADTEAF
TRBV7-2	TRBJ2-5	ASSGKERKETQY